The source of this T cell receptor (beta chain) is a study of shared clonotypes between healthy human individuals (dated by TCRdb to about 2020). As for the study more broadly: The cohort comprised a couple of women and a few men aged 18 to 49 years. Different laboratories and diverse techniques were used to prepare libraries and sequence TCR repertoires, to increase sequencing depth and limit assay-specific biases. To estimate repertoire size and how much clonotypes are shared between individuals, the study performed deep sequencing of blood TCR repertoires from roughly five healthy adults. Per donor, leukapheresis produced somewhere between about 0.94 and 10 billion PBMCs. For each donor, CD4 naive and CD4 memory were each given three plates, CD8 naive was given two plates, and CD8 memory was given one plate.

General study outcomes and caveats: Compared with non-shared clonotypes, clonotypes shared by all four sorted-subset donors had higher generation probabilities. Because the study included a small number of donors, the genetic and exposure-history diversity represented was limited. Rarefaction of sorted-subset datasets indicated incomplete sequencing despite the large sequencing depth. Naive subsets generally had larger estimated clonotype richness than memory subsets did. Roughly 5% of naive CD4, 3.5% of naive CD8, about 2.4% of memory CD4, and 0.35% to 0.4% of memory CD8 clonotypes were shared across a few donors. Sampling was restricted to blood, and TCR repertoires in tissues likely differ from the TCR repertoires found in blood. Based on pairwise subsampling, the degree of clonotype sharing among donors was expected to be affected by sequencing depth.

The donors were healthy, HIV-negative adults who had no recently reported acute infections or vaccinations. Every donor was a Caucasian adult living in Nashville, Tennessee, USA. CD4+ T cells were enriched by magnetic negative selection, after which naive cells were positively selected on CD45RA and the negative fraction was taken as the memory subset. After blood collection by leukapheresis, PBMCs were isolated using Ficoll-Histopaque density gradient centrifugation and then cryopreserved in the vapor phase of liquid nitrogen. Purity and quantity of every magnetically sorted T cell population were checked by analytical flow cytometry. Genomic DNA was isolated from each sorted fraction and quantified by UV absorbance on a Nanodrop 2000c. Using the deep immunoSEQ assay, TCR CDR3 regions were amplified from genomic DNA by multiplex PCR. Genomic DNA extracted from each cell subset was distributed evenly over all wells of several immunoSEQ 96-well plates, and each plate served as one replicate. For sorted subsets, each replicate PCR was loaded with approximately 190 ng genomic DNA, equivalent to approximately 27,000 T cell genomes. The purified libraries were quantified using a Qubit 3.0 fluorometer, sized with a Bioanalyzer 2100, and then quantified again using the KAPA Library Quantification kit. Every immunoSEQ 96-well plate was sequenced on a dedicated single-read 150-cycle Illumina NextSeq 550 flow cell. In the source study's methods: Because only junctional sequences without quality scores were contained in the immunoSEQ output, filtering matching that applied to full-length reads could not be performed. To assign V/J genes and CDR3, sequences were annotated against IMGT germline references using PyIR, a Python wrapper for IgBLAST v1.9. Reads were filtered out if the reads had weak V/J assignments (E-value above 1e-6), no CDR3, stop codons, out-of-frame junctions, or ambiguous translated residues. V3J clonotypes were defined as sequences sharing the same inferred V gene, J gene, and CDR3 amino acid sequence. Percentage overlap between repertoires was computed as shared unique clonotypes divided by the size of the smaller repertoire. Richness of each repertoire was evaluated using RTK rarefaction, the Chao1 estimator, and Recon v2.1 estimates of unobserved clonotypes. OLGA was used to compute generation probabilities for all TCRbeta clonotypes that the gDNA method yielded from a few donors. What TCRdb holds here is the immuneACCESS table cut down to in-frame rearrangements. Part of the clones is not present; checked against another copy, under half of the missing clones reflect an unresolved V gene, and the others are unexplained. V and J calls plus clone size are reproduced from that table; the DNA served to infer D and trimming. The sample has some 1 million clones on record, under 80% of them singletons. About 1.5% of the sample belongs to the ten largest clones.

As for this clone: The clone's antigen remains unknown. No clone much larger than this one lies a single base away; base qualities are absent.

Taken from cysteine to phenylalanine, the CDR3 has 16 residues. Here the CDR3 DNA is all that survives: 48 bases in frame from base 1. CDR1 and CDR2 were assigned from the germline V gene as SGHTS and YDEGEE. Germline trimming amounts to 0 bases on V and 1 base on J, with 3 as the count of junction bases outside the gene matches. The chain is assembled from TRBV5-8 and TRBJ2-1, and TRBD2 aligns with 8 junction nucleotides. The sequence was obtained from a man aged 18-30 years in good health. Sequences were obtained from memory CD4+ T cells sorted from blood. Explained via the paper, the cell subset or site label denotes: CD45RA-negative fraction. The CDR3 is CASSLAGGRSYNEQFF. The bases read TGTGCCAGCAGCTTGGCCGGCGGGAGGTCCTACAATGAGCAGTTCTTC. The variable domain in full, with residues beyond the CDR3 obtained from the reference TRBV5-8 and TRBJ2-1 genes, is EAGVTQSPTHLIKTRGQQATLRCSPISGHTSVYWYQQALGLGLQFLLWYDEGEERNRGNFPPRFSGRQFPNYSSELNVNALELEDSALYLCASSLAGGRSYNEQFFGPGTRLTVL.